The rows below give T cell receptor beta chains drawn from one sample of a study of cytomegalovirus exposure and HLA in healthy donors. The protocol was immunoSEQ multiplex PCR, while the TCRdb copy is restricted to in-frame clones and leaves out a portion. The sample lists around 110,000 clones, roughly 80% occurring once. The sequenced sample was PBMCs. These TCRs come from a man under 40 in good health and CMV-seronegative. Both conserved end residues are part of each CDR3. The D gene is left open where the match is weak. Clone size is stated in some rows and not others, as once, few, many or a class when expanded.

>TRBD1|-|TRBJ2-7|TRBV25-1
CASSRQGIYEQYF
TGTGCCAGCAGCAGACAGGGGATCTACGAGCAGTACTTC
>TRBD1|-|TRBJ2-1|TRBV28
CASSLQQGVDEQFF
TGTGCCAGCAGTTTACAACAGGGGGTGGATGAGCAGTTCTTC
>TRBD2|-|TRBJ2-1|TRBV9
CASSQGLAGMNEQFF
TGTGCCAGCAGCCAAGGACTAGCGGGAATGAATGAGCAGTTCTTC
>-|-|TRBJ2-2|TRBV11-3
CASSFQSDLSGTGELFF
TGTGCCAGCAGCTTTCAGTCCGACCTATCAGGCACCGGGGAGCTGTTTTTT
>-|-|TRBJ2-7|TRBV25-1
CASSEGNRRAGVYEQYF
TGTGCCAGCAGTGAGGGAAACAGACGGGCCGGGGTCTACGAGCAGTACTTC
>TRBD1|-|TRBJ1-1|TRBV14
CASSLRTGGLTEAFF
TGTGCCAGCAGCCTGCGGACAGGGGGTCTCACTGAAGCTTTCTTT
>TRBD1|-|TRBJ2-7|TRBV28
CASNLFPGTGGLHEQYF
TGTGCCAGCAATTTATTTCCCGGGACAGGGGGTCTCCACGAGCAGTACTTC
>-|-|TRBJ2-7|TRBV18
CASSPLPGNEQYF
TGTGCCAGCTCACCACTTCCGGGAAACGAGCAGTACTTC
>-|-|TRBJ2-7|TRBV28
CASSFDRTYEQYF
TGTGCCAGCAGTTTTGACAGGACCTACGAGCAGTACTTC
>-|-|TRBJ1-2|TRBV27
CASSLSGAHGYTF
TGTGCCAGCAGTTTATCGGGGGCGCATGGCTACACCTTC
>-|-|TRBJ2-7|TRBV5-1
CASSGGGRVIVEQYF
TGCGCCAGCAGCGGGGGGGGCAGGGTCATCGTCGAGCAGTACTTC
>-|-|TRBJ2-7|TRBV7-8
CASSLSQGMIYEQYF
TGTGCCAGCAGTCTTTCACAGGGTATGATCTACGAGCAGTACTTC
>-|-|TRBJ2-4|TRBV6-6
CASASGPGRNIQYF
TGTGCCAGCGCCTCAGGGCCAGGGAGGAACATTCAGTACTTC
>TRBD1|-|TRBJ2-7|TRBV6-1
CASSGRDSPRASYEQYF
TGTGCCAGCAGTGGACGGGACAGCCCTAGGGCCTCCTACGAGCAGTACTTC
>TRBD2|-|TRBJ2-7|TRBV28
CASSLSASGYEQYF
TGTGCCAGCAGTTTATCCGCTAGCGGGTACGAGCAGTACTTC
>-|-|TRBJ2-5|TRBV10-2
CASGEDVRTQYF
TGCGCCAGCGGCGAGGATGTGCGGACCCAGTACTTC
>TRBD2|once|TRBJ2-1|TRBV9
CASSGRLAGGPSEQFF
TGTGCCAGCAGCGGAAGACTAGCGGGGGGGCCAAGTGAGCAGTTCTTC
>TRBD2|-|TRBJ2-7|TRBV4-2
CASSQDWGAASGGSFYEQYF
TGTGCCAGCAGCCAAGATTGGGGCGCGGCTAGCGGGGGTTCGTTCTACGAGCAGTACTTC
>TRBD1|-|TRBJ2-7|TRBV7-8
CASSSVPGQGELEYEQYF
TGTGCCAGCAGCTCCGTCCCGGGACAGGGAGAACTGGAGTACGAGCAGTACTTC
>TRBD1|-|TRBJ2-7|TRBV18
CASSPLGTGGNEQYF
TGTGCCAGCTCACCTCTTGGGACAGGGGGCAACGAGCAGTACTTC
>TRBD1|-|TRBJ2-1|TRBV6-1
CASSELSGGKNEQFF
TGTGCCAGCAGTGAATTGTCAGGGGGCAAAAATGAGCAGTTCTTC
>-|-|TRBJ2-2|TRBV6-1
CASSALGPGELFF
TGTGCCAGCAGTGCCCTAGGCCCCGGGGAGCTGTTTTTT
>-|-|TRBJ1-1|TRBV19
CASSTRGGLSTEAFF
TGTGCCAGTAGTACCCGAGGAGGACTGAGCACTGAAGCTTTCTTT
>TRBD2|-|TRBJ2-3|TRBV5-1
CASSLGTSGGRSTDTQYF
TGCGCCAGCAGCTTGGGGACTAGCGGGGGGCGTAGCACAGATACGCAGTATTTT
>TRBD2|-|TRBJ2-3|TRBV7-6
CASSPLLAGDSTDTQYF
TGTGCCAGCAGCCCTCTTCTAGCGGGGGATAGCACAGATACGCAGTATTTT
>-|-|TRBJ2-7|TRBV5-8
CASSTGRGYEQYF
TGTGCCAGCAGCACAGGAAGGGGCTACGAGCAGTACTTC
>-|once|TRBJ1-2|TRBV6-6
CASSPPEGRGYTF
TGTGCCAGCAGTCCGCCGGAGGGGCGTGGCTACACCTTC
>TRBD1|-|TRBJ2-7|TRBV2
CASNSPNWGQYEQYF
TGTGCCAGCAACTCCCCCAACTGGGGACAGTACGAGCAGTACTTC
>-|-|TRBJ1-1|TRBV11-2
CASSPGIGQTNTEAFF
TGTGCCAGCAGCCCAGGGATAGGACAGACAAACACTGAAGCTTTCTTT
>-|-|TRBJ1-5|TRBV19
CASSIRKGDNQPQHF
TGTGCCAGTAGTATCCGGAAGGGAGACAATCAGCCCCAGCATTTT
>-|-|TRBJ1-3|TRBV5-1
CASAAPSEGNTIYF
TGCGCCAGCGCGGCTCCGTCGGAAGGAAACACCATATATTTT
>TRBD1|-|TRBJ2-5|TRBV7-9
CASSSGDRKETQYF
TGTGCCAGCAGCTCCGGGGACAGGAAGGAGACCCAGTACTTC
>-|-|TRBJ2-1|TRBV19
CASSIVGVGQGHRNEQFF
TGTGCCAGTAGTATAGTAGGTGTGGGGCAGGGCCATCGCAATGAGCAGTTCTTC
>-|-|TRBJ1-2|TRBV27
CASSLRQGYNYGYTF
TGTGCCAGCAGTTTAAGGCAGGGATATAACTATGGCTACACCTTC
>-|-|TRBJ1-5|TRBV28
CASSPRGGNQPQHF
TGTGCCAGCAGTCCCAGGGGTGGCAATCAGCCCCAGCATTTT
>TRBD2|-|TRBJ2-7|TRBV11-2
CASTLLTSGFSYEQYF
TGTGCCAGCACCCTCCTGACTAGCGGATTCTCCTACGAGCAGTACTTC
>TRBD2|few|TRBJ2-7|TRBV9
CASSVGGARGDYEQYF
TGTGCCAGCAGCGTAGGAGGTGCGCGGGGGGACTACGAGCAGTACTTC
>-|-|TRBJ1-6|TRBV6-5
CASSYVGGSPLHF
TGTGCCAGCAGTTACGTAGGGGGTTCACCCCTCCACTTT
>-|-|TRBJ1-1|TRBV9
CASSVGGGTGTEAFF
TGTGCCAGCAGCGTAGGAGGGGGAACAGGCACTGAAGCTTTCTTT
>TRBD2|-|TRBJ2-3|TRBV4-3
CASSQRAAGGGGTDTQYF
TGCGCCAGCAGCCAACGGGCAGCGGGGGGGGGCGGCACAGATACGCAGTATTTT
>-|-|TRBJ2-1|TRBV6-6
CASSYVSTYNEQFF
TGTGCCAGCAGTTATGTCAGTACCTACAATGAGCAGTTCTTC
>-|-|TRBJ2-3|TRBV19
CASSIAGWTSTDTQYF
TGTGCCAGTAGTATAGCCGGCTGGACTAGCACAGATACGCAGTATTTT
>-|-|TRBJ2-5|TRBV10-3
CAISDFGETQYF
TGTGCCATCAGTGACTTCGGTGAGACCCAGTACTTC
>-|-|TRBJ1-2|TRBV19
CASSPQGPRGYTF
TGTGCCAGTAGTCCACAGGGCCCTCGTGGCTACACCTTC
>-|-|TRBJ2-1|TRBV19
CASKGGLSYNEQFF
TGTGCCAGTAAGGGCGGACTATCCTACAATGAGCAGTTCTTC